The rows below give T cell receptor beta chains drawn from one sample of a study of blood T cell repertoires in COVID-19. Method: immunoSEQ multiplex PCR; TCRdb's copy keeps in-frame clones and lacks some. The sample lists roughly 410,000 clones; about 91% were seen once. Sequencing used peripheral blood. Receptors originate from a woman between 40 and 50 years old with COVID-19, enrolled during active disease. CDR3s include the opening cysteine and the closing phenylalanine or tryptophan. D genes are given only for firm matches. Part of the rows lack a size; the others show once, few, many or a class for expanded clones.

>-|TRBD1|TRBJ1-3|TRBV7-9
TGTGCCAGCAGCCAGACTCCGGGACAGTCAGTCTCTGGAAACACCATATATTTT
CASSQTPGQSVSGNTIYF
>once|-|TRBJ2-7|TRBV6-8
TGTGCCAGCAGTTACTCGGTCACGTTGGAGGGCCCTTCCTACGAGCAGTACTTC
CASSYSVTLEGPSYEQYF
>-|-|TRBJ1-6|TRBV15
TGTGCCACCAGCGGAACAGGGCTAGCCCACTTATCACCCCTCCACTTT
CATSGTGLAHLSPLHF
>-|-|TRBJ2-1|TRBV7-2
TGTGCCAGCAGCTTAGGGCCTGGGGGCTCGACTTTGGAGCAGTTCTTC
CASSLGPGGSTLEQFF
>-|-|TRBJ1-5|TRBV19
TGTGCCAGTAAGGGTGTCGGGACACTCAATCAGCCCCAGCATTTT
CASKGVGTLNQPQHF
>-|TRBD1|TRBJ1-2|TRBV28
TGTGCCAGCAGTTTATCGGCAGGGGGTGGGGGCTACACCTTC
CASSLSAGGGGYTF
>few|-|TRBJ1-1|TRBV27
TGTGCCAGCAGTTTAAGTAGATATACTGAAGCTTTCTTT
CASSLSRYTEAFF
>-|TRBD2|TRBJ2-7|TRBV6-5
TGTGCCAGCAGTTCGAGTAGCGGGTCCCCCTACGAGCAGTACTTC
CASSSSSGSPYEQYF
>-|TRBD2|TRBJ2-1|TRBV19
TGTGCCAGTAGTATTGAGCTAGCGGGAGGGCGTGAGCAGTTCTTC
CASSIELAGGREQFF
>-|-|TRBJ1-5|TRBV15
TGTGCCACCAGCAGAGATACTCAAACTTGGGTCCACCAGGGCAATCAGCCCCAGCATTTT
CATSRDTQTWVHQGNQPQHF
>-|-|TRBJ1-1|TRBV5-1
TGCGCCAGCAGCTTGGGTAGGGGGACACCTCCTTACACTGAAGCTTTCTTT
CASSLGRGTPPYTEAFF
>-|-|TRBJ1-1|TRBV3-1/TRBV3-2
TGTGCCAGCAGCACCGAACAGATGAACACTGAAGCTTTCTTT
CASSTEQMNTEAFF
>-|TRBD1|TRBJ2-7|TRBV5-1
TGCGCCAGCAGCACTCCGGGACAGGGCACCCACGAGCAGTACTTC
CASSTPGQGTHEQYF
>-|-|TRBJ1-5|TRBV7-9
TGTGCCAGCAGCCCCCGCGCGGGGGGTCATAGCAATCAGCCCCAGCATTTT
CASSPRAGGHSNQPQHF
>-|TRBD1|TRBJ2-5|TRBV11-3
TGTGCCAGCAGCTCGGGACAGGGACAAGAGACCCAGTACTTC
CASSSGQGQETQYF
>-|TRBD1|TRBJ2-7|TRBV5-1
TGCGCCAGCAGCCCAGCCGGGACAGTAAGCTACGAGCAGTACTTC
CASSPAGTVSYEQYF
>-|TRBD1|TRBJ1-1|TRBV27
TGTGCCAGCAGTTTGGCCAGGGGGCCCAGGGGCACTGAAGCTTTCTTT
CASSLARGPRGTEAFF
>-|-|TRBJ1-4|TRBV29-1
TGCAGCGTTGCGTCAGGGGCTGATGAAAAACTGTTTTTT
CSVASGADEKLFF
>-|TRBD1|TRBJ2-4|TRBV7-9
TGTGCCAGCAGCGAGACAACCGGACAGGGTTTAGCCAAAAACATTCAGTACTTC
CASSETTGQGLAKNIQYF
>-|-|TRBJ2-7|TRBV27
TGTGCCAGCAGTTTAGTCGGGGACGAGCAGTACTTC
CASSLVGDEQYF
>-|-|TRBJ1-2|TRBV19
TGTGCCAGTAGTATTGGCCCCCGGGGTGGCTATGGCTACACCTTC
CASSIGPRGGYGYTF
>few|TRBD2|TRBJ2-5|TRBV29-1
TGCAGCGTTGATAGCCCTAGACTAGCGGTTGAAGAGACCCAGTACTTC
CSVDSPRLAVEETQYF
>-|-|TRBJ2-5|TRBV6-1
TGTGCCAGCAGTGAACTCTTCCAAGAGACCCAGTACTTC
CASSELFQETQYF
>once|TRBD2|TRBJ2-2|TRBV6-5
TGTGCCAGCAGTTACATGAGGCGGGAGGCCGGGGAGCTGTTTTTT
CASSYMRREAGELFF
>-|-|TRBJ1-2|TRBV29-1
TGCAGCGTTTTACTCTATGGCTACACCTTC
CSVLLYGYTF
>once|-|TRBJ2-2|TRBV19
TGTGCCAGTAGTATAATAGAGAACACCGGGGAGCTGTTTTTT
CASSIIENTGELFF
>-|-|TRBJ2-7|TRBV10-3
TGTGCCATCAGTGATTATATAGGGGTACAGTACTTC
CAISDYIGVQYF
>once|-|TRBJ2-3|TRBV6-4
TGTGCCAGCAGTCCCCGGGGTGGGATCACAGATACGCAGTATTTT
CASSPRGGITDTQYF
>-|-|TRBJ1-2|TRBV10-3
TGTGCCATCAGTGTGGCGGGTTGGGGCTACACCTTC
CAISVAGWGYTF
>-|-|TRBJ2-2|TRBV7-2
TGTGCCAGCAGCCTCCGGGGTTTGGCCTGGGAGCTGTTTTTT
CASSLRGLAWELFF
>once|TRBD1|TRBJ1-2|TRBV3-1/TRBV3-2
TGTGCCAGCAGCCAAGCCCCTCAGACAGGGCACTATGGCTACACCTTC
CASSQAPQTGHYGYTF
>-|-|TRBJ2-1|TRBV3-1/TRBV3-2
TGTGCCAGCAGCCAAGGTCCCCGGGATGCGGTTAATGAGCAGTTCTTC
CASSQGPRDAVNEQFF
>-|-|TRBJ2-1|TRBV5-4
TGTGCCAGCAGCTTGGCCGGGACAAGAAATGAGCAGTTCTTC
CASSLAGTRNEQFF
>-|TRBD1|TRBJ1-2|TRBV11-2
TGTGCCAGCAGCCTCACGCCAGGGGGGCACTATGGCTACACCTTC
CASSLTPGGHYGYTF
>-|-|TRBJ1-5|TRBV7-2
TGTGCCAGCAGCTTTTCAGGGGACCGCAATCAGCCCCAGCATTTT
CASSFSGDRNQPQHF
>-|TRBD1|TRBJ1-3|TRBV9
TGTGCCAGCAGCGAGGGACAGGGATTAGATGGAAACACCATATATTTT
CASSEGQGLDGNTIYF
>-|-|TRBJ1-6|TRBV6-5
TGTGCCAGCAGAAAGCTCGGGGATAATTCACCCCTCCACTTT
CASRKLGDNSPLHF
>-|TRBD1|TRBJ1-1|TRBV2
TGTGCCAGCACCCCGGACAGGGTGGGGAACACTGAAGCTTTCTTT
CASTPDRVGNTEAFF
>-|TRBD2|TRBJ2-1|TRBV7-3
TGTGCCAGCAGCTTTAGCGGGGGGGTTAATGAGCAGTTCTTC
CASSFSGGVNEQFF
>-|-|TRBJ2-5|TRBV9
TGTGCCAGCAGCGTAAGGGGGGGGACGGGCTCAAGGGAGACCCAGTACTTC
CASSVRGGTGSRETQYF
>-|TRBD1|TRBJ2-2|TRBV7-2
TGTGCCAGCAGATACCGGGACAGGGGTGACACCGGGGAGCTGTTTTTT
CASRYRDRGDTGELFF
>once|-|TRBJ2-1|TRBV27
TGTGCCAGCAGTAGTGGCAGGGGGCAGTTCTTC
CASSSGRGQFF
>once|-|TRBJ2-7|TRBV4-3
TGCGCCAGCAGCCAAGGTTCTGCGGGTAGATACGAGCAGTACTTC
CASSQGSAGRYEQYF
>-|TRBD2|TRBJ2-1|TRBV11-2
TGTGCCAGCAGCTTAAGAGCGGGAGGGCTAAATGAGCAGTTCTTC
CASSLRAGGLNEQFF
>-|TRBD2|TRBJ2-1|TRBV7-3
TGTGCCAGCAGCCGCGTTTCCGGACTAGCGGGAGGTGAGCAGTTCTTC
CASSRVSGLAGGEQFF
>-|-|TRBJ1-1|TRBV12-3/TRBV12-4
TGTGCCAGCAGTTCAGGAGGGGTCCCTGAAGCTTTCTTT
CASSSGGVPEAFF
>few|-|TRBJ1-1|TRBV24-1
TGTGCCACCAGTGAAGGGGTGGGGAACACTGAAGCTTTCTTT
CATSEGVGNTEAFF
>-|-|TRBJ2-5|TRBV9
TGTGCCAGCAGCGCCCGGGACAACCAAGAGACCCAGTACTTC
CASSARDNQETQYF
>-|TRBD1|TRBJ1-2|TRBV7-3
TGTGCCAGCAGCTTAGGAGGACAGGGCTCCAGCTATGGCTACACCTTC
CASSLGGQGSSYGYTF
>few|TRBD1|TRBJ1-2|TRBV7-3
TGTGCCAGCAGCGTAGGGGGCTTAAATGGAGGCTACACCTTC
CASSVGGLNGGYTF
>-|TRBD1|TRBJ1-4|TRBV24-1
TGTGCCACCAGTGGGGGACAGGGTGCAACTAATGAAAAACTGTTTTTT
CATSGGQGATNEKLFF
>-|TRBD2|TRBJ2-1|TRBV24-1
TGTGCCACCAGTGGGGTGGGACTAGCGGGGACCTACAATGAGCAGTTCTTC
CATSGVGLAGTYNEQFF
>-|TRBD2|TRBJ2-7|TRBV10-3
TGTGCCATCAGTGAGACCCGCGGGAGGGCCTTGGGGGAGCAGTACTTC
CAISETRGRALGEQYF
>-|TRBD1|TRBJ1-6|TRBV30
TGTGCCTGGACTGGACAGGGGGATTCACCCCTCCACTTT
CAWTGQGDSPLHF
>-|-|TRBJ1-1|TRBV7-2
TGTGCCAGCAGCTTAAACCGCGTAGTAGCTTTCTTT
CASSLNRVVAFF
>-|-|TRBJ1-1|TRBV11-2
TGTGCCAGCAGCTTAAGGGAGGGCACTGAAGCTTTCTTT
CASSLREGTEAFF